This T cell receptor beta chain was obtained from a study of cytomegalovirus exposure and HLA in healthy donors. The PCR employed 60 Vbeta primers together with 13 Jbeta primers. Some clones are missing from TCRdb's copy, which holds only in-frame ones; the method was immunoSEQ multiplex PCR. The sample lists over 110,000 clones; approximately 82% were seen once. The CDR3 contains 15 residues. Germline V gives CDR1 SNHLY, CDR2 FYNNEI. V gave up 6 bases and J gave up 5 bases; unmatched junction bases: 11. In this sample, this clone turned up a few times. The V and J genes are TRBV2 and TRBJ2-7; TRBD1 matches 9 bases. Sequences were obtained from PBMCs. This clonotype originated in a woman aged 55-69 years in good health and CMV-seropositive. The CDR3: CASRYPGQGGDEQYF. The CDR3 DNA reads as TGTGCCAGCAGGTACCCGGGACAGGGAGGGGACGAGCAGTACTTC. The complete variable domain, with remaining parts taken from reference TRBV2 and TRBJ2-7, reads EPEVTQTPSHQVTQMGQEVILRCVPISNHLYFYWYRQILGQKVEFLVSFYNNEISEKSEIFDDQFSVERPDGSNFTLKIRSTKLEDSAMYFCASRYPGQGGDEQYFGPGTRLTVT.